One sample yielded the 19 T cell receptor beta chains listed below, sequenced in a study of blood T cell repertoires in COVID-19. Profiled with immunoSEQ multiplex PCR; TCRdb holds only in-frame clones, not every one. The data contain roughly 130,000 clones, roughly 80% of them singletons. The sample was peripheral blood. These receptors all come from a woman aged 55-69 years with acute or convalescent COVID-19.

This clone was found a few times. V usage is TRBV19 and J usage is TRBJ1-5, with 8 bases that match TRBD1. Losses at the gene ends were 6 bases for V and 6 bases for J; bases not matched to a gene: 10. This CDR3 has 15 amino acids. Germline V gene lookup returns CDR1 LNHDA and CDR2 SQIVND (reference sequence). CDR3 region: CASRYGTGKGQPQHF. The CDR3 nucleotides read TGTGCCAGTAGATACGGGACAGGAAAGGGTCAGCCCCAGCATTTT.

This clone was seen only once. The J gene is TRBJ1-5, the V gene TRBV3-1 (or the pseudogene TRBV3-2); tentatively, D is TRBD1 (5 bases). Trimming cost V 4 bases and J 2 bases, with 15 bases left between them. CDR1 is LGHDT and CDR2 is YNNKEL in the germline V gene (reference sequence). The CDR3 has 16 amino acids. The DNA of the CDR3 is TGTGCCAGCAGCCCATCAGGTGCGGGGGGCAATCAGCCCCAGCATTTT. Translating gives CASSPSGAGGNQPQHF.

The chain links TRBV11-2 to TRBJ1-2; 9 bases are shared with TRBD1. With 4 bases clipped from V and 3 bases from J, the junction kept 3 bases outside the gene matches. The germline V gene encodes CDR1 SGHAT and CDR2 FQNNGV. This CDR3 is built from 14 residues. The CDR3 loop reads CASSSQGAHYGYTF. The CDR3 DNA reads TGTGCCAGCAGCTCACAGGGGGCCCACTATGGCTACACCTTC.

The chain has TRBV5-6 and TRBJ2-5; a possible D gene is TRBD2 (6 bases). The CDR3 length is 15 residues. Germline CDR1 SGHDT, CDR2 YYEEEE. Trimming took 0 bases from V and 7 from J, leaving 16 bases between them. CDR3 coding DNA: TGTGCCAGCAGCTTGGGTATAACTAGCCTGGGGACCCAGTACTTC. It is translated as CASSLGITSLGTQYF.

The chain joins TRBV5-1 to TRBJ1-2, with TRBD1 identical over 7 bases. Germline loops: CDR1 SGHRS, CDR2 YFSETQ. This CDR3 is built from 13 residues. Trimming removed 3 bases from V and 8 bases from J; junction bases left unmatched: 7. As DNA, the CDR3 is TGCGCCAGCAGCTATGGGACAGAAAGCGGCTACACCTTC. As protein: CASSYGTESGYTF.

This chain connects TRBV3-1 (or the pseudogene TRBV3-2) to TRBJ1-3, with D unresolved. Germline assignment: CDR1 LGHDT and CDR2 YNNKEL (reference sequence). V was cut by 6 bases and J by 1 base, with 7 bases left in between. The CDR3 is 13 amino acids. The CDR3 loop is CASSSLSGNTIYF. The CDR3 coding sequence is TGTGCCAGCAGTTCCCTGTCTGGAAACACCATATATTTT.

This clone was seen only once. The rearrangement joins TRBV21-1 to TRBJ1-1; TRBD1, the table's D call, was not compared with the DNA. TRBV21-1 is a pseudogene segment. The CDR3 runs to 16 residues. CDR3 bases: TGTGCCAGCAGCGCCCGGGGGACAGGGGTGAGGACTGAAGCTTTCTTT. It is translated as CASSARGTGVRTEAFF.

Concerning this clone: The sample holds other DNA sequences that translate to the same CDR3. The CDR3 DNA sequence: TGTGCCAGCAGCCAGGGAGGGGGCACAGATACGCAGTATTTT. It is translated as CASSQGGGTDTQYF. The chain has TRBV3-1 (or the pseudogene TRBV3-2) and TRBJ2-3; 7 bases are a match to TRBD2. Trimming at V came to 3 bases and at J to 1 base, leaving 1 base not matched to a gene. Germline lookup yields CDR1 LGHDT and CDR2 YNNKEL (reference sequence). CDR3 length: 14 amino acids.

CDR3 DNA sequence: TGTGCCAGCAGCGTAGGATCCACGAGCACTGAAGCTTTCTTT. Its protein product is CASSVGSTSTEAFF. The chain joins TRBV9 to TRBJ1-1; D is undetermined. The CDR3 length is 14 residues. Per germline, CDR1 SGDLS and CDR2 YYNGEE. V was clipped by 0 bases and J by 4 bases, with 10 bases between them.

J is TRBJ1-4 and V is TRBV18, with unresolved D. V dropped 6 bases and J dropped 0 bases, with 17 bases sitting between them. The CDR3 loop spans 17 amino acids. Germline CDR1 is KGHSH and CDR2 is LQKENI. In nucleotides, the CDR3 is TGTGCCAGCTCCCTGTTAGCGACGGAGACAACTAATGAAAAACTGTTTTTT. Translated, it gives CASSLLATETTNEKLFF.

This clone was recorded a few times. V and J are TRBV18 and TRBJ1-5; 8 bases are shared with TRBD1. The length of the CDR3 is 14 residues. Losses at the gene ends were 5 bases for V and 8 bases for J; bases not matched to a gene: 8. Germline V gene data show CDR1 as KGHSH and CDR2 as LQKENI. The DNA for the CDR3 is TGTGCCAGCTCATCGAGACAGGGGACCGAGCCCCAGCATTTT. Amino acids: CASSSRQGTEPQHF.

This rearrangement joins TRBV30 to TRBJ1-5, with TRBD1 matching over 7 bases. V was clipped by 1 base and J by 5 bases; unmatched bases: 8. Germline V lookup: CDR1 GTSNPN, CDR2 SVGIG (reference sequence). This CDR3 is built from 15 residues. CDR3: CAWSASLQGYQPQHF. Here the CDR3 DNA reads TGTGCCTGGAGTGCCTCGTTACAGGGGTATCAGCCCCAGCATTTT.

The chain joins TRBV30 to TRBJ1-2, with 8 bases lining up with TRBD1. This CDR3 comprises 15 residues. Germline CDR1 reads GTSNPN; CDR2 reads SVGIG (reference sequence). J was trimmed by 6 bases and V by 3 bases; bases with no gene match: 12. CDR3 protein: CAWSAQGAPPNGYTF. In nucleotides, the CDR3 is TGTGCCTGGAGCGCCCAGGGGGCGCCCCCTAATGGCTACACCTTC.

There are a few counts of this clone. The V gene is TRBV11-2, the J gene TRBJ2-7; D ambiguous. CDR1 and CDR2 (germline): SGHAT, FQNNGV. Trimming removed 0 bases from V and 6 bases from J, with 12 bases in between. The CDR3 has 14 residues. The CDR3 coding sequence is TGTGCCAGCAGCTTAGACCCGGGTACAAGCGAGCAGTACTTC. Protein sequence: CASSLDPGTSEQYF.

The chain uses TRBV29-1 and TRBJ1-1; 10 nucleotides match TRBD1. Germline V gene sequence: CDR1 SQVTM, CDR2 ANQGSEA. This CDR3 spans 13 amino acids. V lost 1 base, J lost 11 bases, and 7 bases stayed unmatched. CDR3 protein: CSVEVGSGQGAFF. Written as DNA, the CDR3 is TGCAGCGTTGAAGTGGGATCGGGACAGGGGGCTTTCTTT.

The chain employs TRBV6-5 and TRBJ1-1; D uncertain. CDR3 length: 11 residues. V gave up 11 bases and J gave up 3 bases, with 10 bases separating them. CDR1 is MNHEY, CDR2 SVGAGI, per germline. The CDR3 sequence is CALVEYTEAFF. DNA of the CDR3: TGTGCCCTAGTCGAGTACACTGAAGCTTTCTTT.

This clone has just one count. The chain combines TRBV7-2 with TRBJ2-7, with TRBD2 identical over 7 bases. Germline CDR1 and CDR2: SGHTA and FQGNSA. The V and J ends lost 5 bases and 4 bases, in that order; junction bases with no gene match: 5. CDR3 size: 13 residues. The CDR3 region has the DNA TGTGCCAGCAGCCGCGCCGGGGGGTACGAGCAGTACTTC. It specifies CASSRAGGYEQYF.

The J gene is TRBJ1-2, the V gene TRBV6-2 or TRBV6-3; 9 bases agree with TRBD1. From germline, CDR1 is MNHEY and CDR2 SVGEGT. The CDR3 covers 14 residues. V lost 5 bases, J lost 2 bases, and 3 bases stayed unmatched. The CDR3 sequence: CASSPGTGNYGYTF. The CDR3 region has the DNA TGTGCCAGCAGTCCCGGGACAGGGAACTATGGCTACACCTTC.

The sample holds a few counts of this clone. The J gene is TRBJ2-1, the V gene TRBV29-1; D unresolved. The CDR3 contains 10 residues. V gave up 6 bases and J gave up 9 bases, with 9 bases separating them. CDR1 is SQVTM, CDR2 ANQGSEA, per germline. CDR3 coding DNA: TGCAGCGTGAGGAATGTTGAGCAGTTCTTC. Amino acids: CSVRNVEQFF.